This passage covers 23 T cell receptor beta chains from one sample sequenced in a study of blood T cells in healthy people across ages. Through a sample-barcoded 5' primer and a J-beta primer mix, a second PCR was run for roughly 6 to 11 cycles. MiXCR, applied by TCRdb to the 5' RACE reads, yields one record per CDR3 protein. The profile shows approximately 800,000 distinct CDR3 sequences, under 80% of them singletons. The sequenced sample consisted of blood. The receptors shown here come from a man aged 30 to 39 in good health.

This clonotype was detected a few times. The chain combines TRBV24-1 with TRBJ2-1, with 10 bases lining up with TRBD1. This CDR3 contains 17 residues. V shed 4 bases, J shed 8 bases, and the junction held 13 bases outside the gene matches. Germline V lookup: CDR1 KGHDR, CDR2 SFDVKD. CDR3 in amino acids: CATSDLGQGDVVDEQFF. DNA of the CDR3: TGTGCCACCAGTGACCTCGGACAGGGGGATGTCGTAGATGAGCAGTTCTTC.

This chain links TRBV29-1 with TRBJ2-4, with no clear D. The J call is in doubt because the DNA end fits TRBJ2-7 better. This CDR3 comprises 10 residues. Germline CDR1 and CDR2: SQVTM and ANQGSEA. CDR3 sequence reads: CSVGQPEQYF. In DNA form, the CDR3 reads TGCAGCGTTGGGCAACCCGAGCAGTACTTC.

Only a few counts were recorded for this clonotype. The chain has TRBV6-2 or TRBV6-3 and TRBJ2-1; possibly TRBD1 or TRBD2 for D (5 bases each). This CDR3 contains 15 residues. V was clipped by 2 bases and J by 2 bases, with 10 bases between them. Per germline, CDR1 MNHEY and CDR2 SVGEGT. CDR3 coding DNA: TGTGCCAGCAGTTACGGCCAGGGACCCTACAATGAGCAGTTCTTC. It translates to CASSYGQGPYNEQFF.

This clonotype was counted a few times. V is TRBV6-5 and J is TRBJ2-7; no definite D call. The ends were cut back, 1 base at V and 2 bases at J, with 9 bases in the middle. The CDR3 totals 14 residues. Germline CDR1 reads MNHEY; CDR2 reads SVGAGI. The CDR3 here is CASSYYTAPYEQYF. CDR3 nucleotides: TGTGCCAGCAGTTACTACACAGCTCCCTACGAGCAGTACTTC.

The chain couples TRBV20-1 to TRBJ2-5; 9 bases agree with TRBD1. V was clipped by 7 bases and J by 5 bases; unmatched bases: 20. Germline CDR1 and CDR2: DFQATT and SNEGSKA (reference sequence). The CDR3 length is 17 residues. DNA of the CDR3: TGCAGTGTTTGGGGTAATCTTCCGGGACAGGGTTCGGAGACCCAGTACTTC. Translating gives CSVWGNLPGQGSETQYF.

The chain carries TRBV3-1 and TRBJ1-3; D gene ambiguous. Germline CDR1 is LGHDT and CDR2 is YNNKEL (reference sequence). V lost 2 bases and J lost 5, with 7 bases in between. This CDR3 spans 13 amino acids. CDR3 nucleotide sequence: TGTGCCAGCAGCCAAAACAGACGAAACACCATATATTTT. Translating gives CASSQNRRNTIYF.

This chain links TRBV7-9 with TRBJ1-2, with D unresolved. The V gene's germline CDR1 is SEHNR and CDR2 FQNEAQ (reference sequence). The ends were cut back, 1 base at V and 8 bases at J, with 14 bases in the middle. This CDR3 is 14 amino acids long. The CDR3 reads CASSLVVRGKGYTF. The CDR3 nucleotides are TGTGCCAGCAGCTTAGTTGTCCGAGGGAAGGGCTACACCTTC.

The chain is built from TRBV10-3 and TRBJ2-4; 8 bases are shared with TRBD2. Germline loops: CDR1 ENHRY, CDR2 SYGVKD. V lost 4 bases to trimming and J lost 13 bases; unmatched junction nucleotides: 18. This CDR3 is built from 16 residues. CDR3 protein: CAISGLDGGVDNEQYF. The DNA of the CDR3 is TGTGCCATCAGTGGGCTCGACGGGGGGGTCGACAATGAGCAGTACTTC.

Notes on this clonotype: Mismatch with germline at one junction end may stem from a read error. The V gene is TRBV7-2, the J gene TRBJ2-1, with D unclear. The CDR3 has 15 amino acids. In germline, CDR1 is SGHTA, CDR2 FQGNSA. The CDR3 is CAGSPAQLTNNEQFF. CDR3 nucleotides: TGTGCCGGCAGCCCCGCCCAACTAACTAACAATGAGCAGTTCTTC.

The chain recombines TRBV7-9 with TRBJ1-1, with D unresolved. V lost 1 base, J lost 7 bases, and 10 bases lay in between. Germline assignment: CDR1 SEHNR and CDR2 FQNEAQ (reference sequence). The CDR3 length is 13 residues. The CDR3 protein is CASSLEVLSEAFF. CDR3 bases: TGTGCCAGCAGCTTAGAGGTTCTAAGTGAAGCTTTCTTT.

This clonotype was observed a few times. The chain is built from TRBV29-1 and TRBJ1-5, with 9 bases lining up with TRBD1. V lost 7 bases to trimming and J lost 6 bases; unmatched junction nucleotides: 7. Germline V gives CDR1 SQVTM, CDR2 ANQGSEA. The CDR3 totals 13 residues. CDR3 protein: CSAGDRARQPQHF. CDR3 bases: TGCAGCGCCGGGGACAGGGCTCGTCAGCCCCAGCATTTT.

The chain uses TRBV27 and TRBJ1-1, with 8 bases that match TRBD1. There are 17 residues in the CDR3. Germline trimming cut 3 bases from V and 5 bases from J; bases unmatched to any gene: 14. Germline lookup yields CDR1 MNHEY and CDR2 SMNVEV (reference sequence). CDR3 coding DNA: TGTGCCAGCAGTTTTCTAAGACCGGGACAGGTGTATACTGAAGCTTTCTTT. It is translated as CASSFLRPGQVYTEAFF.

The sample holds a few counts of this clonotype. The genes are TRBV20-1 and TRBJ2-3, with D maybe TRBD2 (7 bases). Germline CDR1 and CDR2: DFQATT and SNEGSKA (reference sequence). The germline V and J ends were trimmed by 5 bases and 3 bases, with 24 bases remaining between them. The CDR3 is made up of 17 amino acids. The CDR3 DNA reads TGCAGTGCTGTCTTCATCGGGGGGCCATCAGGTACAGATACGCAGTATTTT. Translation gives CSAVFIGGPSGTDTQYF.

The J gene is TRBJ2-7, the V gene TRBV20-1; D may be TRBD2 (5 bases). Germline V gives CDR1 DFQATT, CDR2 SNEGSKA (reference sequence). The CDR3 contains 15 residues. Trimming stripped 0 bases from V and 0 bases from J, with 12 bases between. The CDR3: CSARDHRGSSYEQYF. The CDR3 DNA reads TGCAGTGCTAGAGATCACCGGGGAAGCTCCTACGAGCAGTACTTC.

The genes are TRBV5-1 and TRBJ2-1; D is unclear. Germline CDR1 SGHRS, CDR2 YFSETQ. The germline V and J ends were trimmed by 4 bases and 7 bases, with 15 bases remaining between them. CDR3 size: 14 residues. The CDR3: CASSVDPSGNEQFF. DNA of the CDR3: TGCGCCAGCAGCGTGGACCCTTCCGGGAATGAGCAGTTCTTC.

The chain has TRBV5-1 and TRBJ1-2; D is possibly TRBD1 (6 bases). From germline, CDR1 is SGHRS and CDR2 YFSETQ. V was shortened by 0 bases and J by 8 bases, with 17 bases between the two germline ends. This CDR3 has 15 amino acids. In nucleotides, the CDR3 is TGCGCCAGCAGCTTGGTCCGGGACACCCGGGAGGGCTACACCTTC. It codes for CASSLVRDTREGYTF.

The chain joins TRBV4-2 to TRBJ2-3; TRBD2 agrees at 13 bases. Germline V gene data show CDR1 as LGHNA and CDR2 as YNFKEQ. The CDR3 runs 16 residues. Unmatched junction bases numbered 4, after V lost 2 bases and J lost 5 bases. Here the CDR3 reads CASSQRTSGGGDTQYF. Written as DNA, the CDR3 is TGTGCCAGCAGCCAAAGGACTAGCGGGGGAGGAGATACGCAGTATTTT.

This chain uses TRBV7-3 with TRBJ2-5; perhaps TRBD2 as D (6 bases). The germline V and J ends were trimmed by 6 bases and 3 bases, with 11 bases remaining between them. The germline gives CDR1 SGHTA, CDR2 FQGTGA. The CDR3 covers 13 residues. For the CDR3, the DNA is TGTGCCAGCAGGTCTCCGGGGGAAGAGACCCAGTACTTC. Its translation: CASRSPGEETQYF.

This chain connects TRBV7-9 to TRBJ1-5, with D possibly matching TRBD1 (5 bases). V lost 0 bases to trimming and J lost 2 bases, with 11 bases between them. Germline CDR1 and CDR2: SEHNR and FQNEAQ (reference sequence). The CDR3 runs 16 residues. The DNA for the CDR3 is TGTGCCAGCAGCTTAGCTGGGGGTAGGGGCAATCAGCCCCAGCATTTT. Residues: CASSLAGGRGNQPQHF. Complete variable domain (other parts from reference TRBV7-9 and TRBJ1-5): DTGVSQNPRHKITKRGQNVTFRCDPISEHNRLYWYRQTLGQGPEFLTYFQNEAQLEKSRLLSDRFSAERPKGSFSTLEIQRTEQGDSAMYLCASSLAGGRGNQPQHFGDGTRLSIL.

Worth noting for this clonotype: Compared with germline, one end of the junction differs, possibly owing to a read error. This chain links TRBV6-6 with TRBJ2-3, with D tentatively TRBD1 or TRBD2 (5 bases each). The CDR3 extends over 15 amino acids. CDR1 and CDR2 from the germline V gene are MNHNY and SVGAGI (reference sequence). The CDR3 nucleotides are TGTACCAGCGGATCCGGGACCCTAGAGGGGGATACGCAGTATTTT. Protein sequence: CTSGSGTLEGDTQYF.

CDR3 DNA: TGCGCCAGCAGCCAAGAAGGAGGGTCAGCGTCGTACGAGCAGTACTTC. As protein: CASSQEGGSASYEQYF. This chain uses TRBV4-3 with TRBJ2-7, with D tentatively TRBD2 (6 bases). CDR1 and CDR2 (germline): LGHNA, YSLEER. This CDR3 is 16 amino acids long. V lost 0 bases, J lost 4 bases, and 16 bases lay in between.

The chain joins TRBV7-2 to TRBJ1-5; a weak D match, TRBD1 (5 bases). Per the germline V gene, CDR1 is SGHTA and CDR2 is FQGNSA. The CDR3 has 17 amino acids. V lost 5 bases and J lost 4, with 21 bases in between. The CDR3 DNA follows: TGTGCCAGCAGCCACAACAGCCGGGACGGACTAAATCAGCCCCAGCATTTT. It codes for CASSHNSRDGLNQPQHF.

CDR3 sequence: CASSEGQEAKNIQYF. As DNA, the CDR3 is TGTGCCAGCAGCGAGGGACAGGAAGCCAAAAACATTCAGTACTTC. The chain has TRBV7-9 and TRBJ2-4; the match to TRBD1 covers 8 bases. Germline CDR1 reads SEHNR; CDR2 reads FQNEAQ (reference sequence). This CDR3 contains 15 residues. The V gene end was trimmed by 5 bases and the J gene end by 0 bases; junction bases not matched to a gene: 3. Supplemented by reference TRBV7-9 and TRBJ2-4, the full variable domain reads DTGVSQNPRHKITKRGQNVTFRCDPISEHNRLYWYRQTLGQGPEFLTYFQNEAQLEKSRLLSDRFSAERPKGSFSTLEIQRTEQGDSAMYLCASSEGQEAKNIQYFGAGTRLSVL.